Listed below are T cell receptor beta chains from one sample, sequenced in a study of immune evolution from preneoplasia to lung adenocarcinoma. The assay was immunoSEQ multiplex PCR, and TCRdb's table has in-frame clones only and misses some. This table holds around 3,000 clones, roughly four fifths found once. Sequenced sample: FFPE adjacent normal lung tissue. The receptors stem from a person aged 40 to 49 with lung adenocarcinoma. Both conserved end residues are part of each CDR3. The D gene is left open where the match is weak. Only some rows state a clone size, as once, few, many or a class for expanded clones.

j_call: TRBJ2-1; v_call: TRBV14; cdr3_length: 12; clone_size: -; d_call: -; cdr3_aa: CASSQDRGEQFF; cdr3_nt: TGTGCCAGCAGCCAAGATCGGGGGGAGCAGTTCTTC
j_call: TRBJ2-1; v_call: TRBV7-8; cdr3_length: 15; clone_size: -; d_call: -; cdr3_aa: CASTKASAVYNEQFF; cdr3_nt: TGTGCCAGCACTAAAGCTAGCGCGGTCTACAATGAGCAGTTCTTC
j_call: TRBJ1-1; v_call: TRBV9; cdr3_length: 15; clone_size: -; d_call: -; cdr3_aa: CASSVGGRLNTEAFF; cdr3_nt: TGTGCCAGCAGCGTAGGTGGACGGTTGAACACTGAAGCTTTCTTT
j_call: TRBJ1-2; v_call: TRBV6-4; cdr3_length: 13; clone_size: -; d_call: -; cdr3_aa: CASSEVLNYGYTF; cdr3_nt: TGTGCCAGCAGTGAAGTCTTAAACTATGGCTACACCTTC
j_call: TRBJ1-2; v_call: TRBV16; cdr3_length: 13; clone_size: -; d_call: -; cdr3_aa: CASSQSGTYGYTF; cdr3_nt: TGTGCCAGCAGCCAATCAGGGACCTATGGCTACACCTTC
j_call: TRBJ1-6; v_call: TRBV5-1; cdr3_length: 14; clone_size: few; d_call: TRBD1; cdr3_aa: CASSVGQNNSPLHF; cdr3_nt: TGCGCCAGCAGCGTGGGACAGAATAATTCACCCCTCCACTTT
j_call: TRBJ2-1; v_call: TRBV5-4; cdr3_length: 11; clone_size: -; d_call: -; cdr3_aa: CASSLAGEQFF; cdr3_nt: TGTGCCAGCAGCTTGGCGGGTGAGCAGTTCTTC
j_call: TRBJ2-3; v_call: TRBV11-2; cdr3_length: 16; clone_size: -; d_call: TRBD2; cdr3_aa: CASSQMTSVSTDTQYF; cdr3_nt: TGTGCCAGCAGCCAGATGACTAGCGTTAGCACAGATACGCAGTATTTT
j_call: TRBJ2-1; v_call: TRBV6-5; cdr3_length: 13; clone_size: -; d_call: -; cdr3_aa: CASSYSTVNEQFF; cdr3_nt: TGTGCCAGCAGTTACTCCACGGTGAATGAGCAGTTCTTC
j_call: TRBJ1-5; v_call: TRBV18; cdr3_length: 15; clone_size: -; d_call: -; cdr3_aa: CASSPLGNSNQPQHF; cdr3_nt: TGTGCCAGCTCACCACTGGGGAATAGCAATCAGCCCCAGCATTTT
j_call: TRBJ2-6; v_call: TRBV23-1; cdr3_length: 17; clone_size: -; d_call: -; cdr3_aa: CASSQSGLISGANVLTF; cdr3_nt: TGCGCCAGCAGTCAATCAGGGCTGATCTCTGGGGCCAACGTCCTGACTTTC
j_call: TRBJ2-5; v_call: TRBV11-3; cdr3_length: 17; clone_size: -; d_call: TRBD1; cdr3_aa: CASSRRMGTGGEETQYF; cdr3_nt: TGTGCCAGCAGCCGGAGGATGGGGACAGGGGGCGAAGAGACCCAGTACTTC
j_call: TRBJ1-1; v_call: TRBV18; cdr3_length: 13; clone_size: -; d_call: -; cdr3_aa: CASSPSGETEAFF; cdr3_nt: TGTGCCAGCTCACCCTCTGGGGAAACTGAAGCTTTCTTT
j_call: TRBJ1-6; v_call: TRBV30; cdr3_length: 15; clone_size: -; d_call: -; cdr3_aa: CAWMDSNSYNSPLHF; cdr3_nt: TGTGCCTGGATGGACTCGAACTCCTATAATTCACCCCTCCACTTT
j_call: TRBJ2-7; v_call: TRBV14; cdr3_length: 12; clone_size: -; d_call: -; cdr3_aa: CASSPSGIEQYF; cdr3_nt: TGTGCCAGCAGCCCCTCCGGGATCGAGCAGTACTTC
j_call: TRBJ2-1; v_call: TRBV7-2; cdr3_length: 15; clone_size: once; d_call: TRBD2; cdr3_aa: CASSPSGGALDEQFF; cdr3_nt: TGTGCCAGCAGCCCTAGCGGGGGGGCTTTGGATGAGCAGTTCTTC
j_call: TRBJ1-5; v_call: TRBV5-1; cdr3_length: 15; clone_size: -; d_call: -; cdr3_aa: CASRMTADSNQPQHF; cdr3_nt: TGCGCCAGCAGGATGACAGCTGATAGCAATCAGCCCCAGCATTTT
j_call: TRBJ2-7; v_call: TRBV13; cdr3_length: 14; clone_size: -; d_call: -; cdr3_aa: CASRREGETYEQYF; cdr3_nt: TGTGCCAGCAGGCGAGAGGGGGAAACCTACGAGCAGTACTTC
j_call: TRBJ2-1; v_call: TRBV7-9; cdr3_length: 12; clone_size: -; d_call: -; cdr3_aa: CALTDRWGEQFF; cdr3_nt: TGTGCCTTAACGGACCGCTGGGGTGAGCAGTTCTTC
j_call: TRBJ2-1; v_call: TRBV7-2; cdr3_length: 15; clone_size: -; d_call: -; cdr3_aa: CASSLVGGSYNEQFF; cdr3_nt: TGTGCCAGCAGCTTAGTCGGCGGGTCCTACAATGAGCAGTTCTTC
j_call: TRBJ1-2; v_call: TRBV11-2; cdr3_length: 15; clone_size: -; d_call: -; cdr3_aa: CASSISTDSSYGYTF; cdr3_nt: TGTGCCAGCAGCATTTCAACCGACAGCTCCTATGGCTACACCTTC
j_call: TRBJ2-1; v_call: TRBV18; cdr3_length: 15; clone_size: -; d_call: TRBD1; cdr3_aa: CASSAQKGASNEQFF; cdr3_nt: TGTGCCAGCTCAGCCCAAAAGGGGGCGTCCAATGAGCAGTTCTTC
j_call: TRBJ1-2; v_call: TRBV29-1; cdr3_length: 15; clone_size: -; d_call: TRBD1; cdr3_aa: CSVSAGQGYGYGYTF; cdr3_nt: TGCAGCGTTTCCGCGGGACAGGGTTATGGCTATGGCTACACCTTC
j_call: TRBJ2-1; v_call: TRBV29-1; cdr3_length: 18; clone_size: -; d_call: TRBD2; cdr3_aa: CSAKGTAGGQSSYNEQFF; cdr3_nt: TGCAGCGCCAAAGGGACAGCGGGAGGCCAGAGCTCCTACAATGAGCAGTTCTTC
j_call: TRBJ2-3; v_call: TRBV7-2; cdr3_length: 14; clone_size: -; d_call: -; cdr3_aa: CASSFDSGTDTQYF; cdr3_nt: TGTGCCAGCAGCTTCGACTCCGGCACAGATACGCAGTATTTT
j_call: TRBJ1-1; v_call: TRBV10-1; cdr3_length: 15; clone_size: large; d_call: TRBD1; cdr3_aa: CASSPSTGMNTEAFF; cdr3_nt: TGCGCCAGTTCCCCCTCGACAGGGATGAACACTGAAGCTTTCTTT
j_call: TRBJ2-1; v_call: TRBV9; cdr3_length: 17; clone_size: -; d_call: TRBD1; cdr3_aa: CASSVDTGTGGYNEQFF; cdr3_nt: TGTGCCAGCAGCGTAGACACCGGGACAGGGGGATACAATGAGCAGTTCTTC
j_call: TRBJ2-3; v_call: TRBV19; cdr3_length: 14; clone_size: -; d_call: TRBD1; cdr3_aa: CASSIGQGADTQYF; cdr3_nt: TGTGCCAGTAGTATAGGACAGGGGGCAGATACGCAGTATTTT
j_call: TRBJ2-1; v_call: TRBV11-3; cdr3_length: 14; clone_size: -; d_call: -; cdr3_aa: CASSLEGAYNEQFF; cdr3_nt: TGTGCCAGCAGCTTAGAAGGAGCCTACAATGAGCAGTTCTTC
j_call: TRBJ2-1; v_call: TRBV18; cdr3_length: 16; clone_size: -; d_call: -; cdr3_aa: CASSIGGNSAYNEQFF; cdr3_nt: TGTGCCAGCTCAATCGGCGGGAACAGCGCCTACAATGAGCAGTTCTTC
j_call: TRBJ2-3; v_call: TRBV14; cdr3_length: 16; clone_size: once; d_call: TRBD1; cdr3_aa: CASSQLTGRLTDTQYF; cdr3_nt: TGTGCCAGCAGCCAGCTGACAGGGCGCCTTACAGATACGCAGTATTTT
j_call: TRBJ2-3; v_call: TRBV27; cdr3_length: 13; clone_size: -; d_call: -; cdr3_aa: CAISRGAGDTQYF; cdr3_nt: TGTGCCATTAGTAGGGGCGCGGGAGATACGCAGTATTTT
j_call: TRBJ2-7; v_call: TRBV6-5; cdr3_length: 15; clone_size: -; d_call: TRBD1; cdr3_aa: CASSYSNRGRDEQYF; cdr3_nt: TGTGCCAGCAGTTACTCGAACAGGGGCCGGGACGAGCAGTACTTC
j_call: TRBJ2-5; v_call: TRBV5-1; cdr3_length: 15; clone_size: -; d_call: -; cdr3_aa: CASSFRQPHKETQYF; cdr3_nt: TGCGCCAGCAGCTTTAGGCAGCCGCACAAAGAGACCCAGTACTTC
j_call: TRBJ2-7; v_call: TRBV11-2; cdr3_length: 11; clone_size: -; d_call: -; cdr3_aa: CASSQNRETYF; cdr3_nt: TGTGCCAGCAGCCAAAACAGGGAGACGTACTTC
j_call: TRBJ2-7; v_call: TRBV28; cdr3_length: 18; clone_size: -; d_call: -; cdr3_aa: CASSRAGLRQGLAYEQYF; cdr3_nt: TGTGCCAGCAGTAGAGCAGGACTTCGGCAGGGGCTTGCCTACGAGCAGTACTTC
j_call: TRBJ2-2; v_call: TRBV7-3; cdr3_length: 16; clone_size: -; d_call: -; cdr3_aa: CASSLRKGANTGELFF; cdr3_nt: TGTGCCAGCAGCTTAAGAAAAGGAGCGAACACCGGGGAGCTGTTTTTT
j_call: TRBJ1-1; v_call: TRBV6-6; cdr3_length: 14; clone_size: -; d_call: -; cdr3_aa: CASSFGTRDTEAFF; cdr3_nt: TGTGCCAGCAGTTTCGGGACCCGGGACACTGAAGCTTTCTTT
j_call: TRBJ2-5; v_call: TRBV6-1; cdr3_length: 15; clone_size: once; d_call: -; cdr3_aa: CASSEVRGAGETQYF; cdr3_nt: TGTGCCAGCAGTGAAGTTAGGGGGGCAGGGGAGACCCAGTACTTC
j_call: TRBJ2-1; v_call: TRBV11-2; cdr3_length: 12; clone_size: -; d_call: -; cdr3_aa: CASSLISGEQFF; cdr3_nt: TGTGCCAGCAGCTTAATCAGCGGTGAGCAGTTCTTC
j_call: TRBJ1-1; v_call: TRBV10-1; cdr3_length: 14; clone_size: -; d_call: -; cdr3_aa: CASSAQRLNTEAFF; cdr3_nt: TGCGCCAGCAGTGCTCAGCGGCTGAACACTGAAGCTTTCTTT
j_call: TRBJ2-7; v_call: TRBV14; cdr3_length: 14; clone_size: -; d_call: -; cdr3_aa: CASSLQGPSYEQYF; cdr3_nt: TGTGCCAGCAGCCTACAGGGACCTTCCTACGAGCAGTACTTC
j_call: TRBJ1-3; v_call: TRBV10-3; cdr3_length: 14; clone_size: -; d_call: -; cdr3_aa: CAAQATYSGNTIYF; cdr3_nt: TGTGCCGCTCAGGCGACCTACTCTGGAAACACCATATATTTT
j_call: TRBJ1-5; v_call: TRBV7-2; cdr3_length: 13; clone_size: -; d_call: -; cdr3_aa: CASSPDRNQPQHF; cdr3_nt: TGTGCCAGCAGTCCTGACAGGAATCAGCCCCAGCATTTT
j_call: TRBJ2-5; v_call: TRBV10-3; cdr3_length: 16; clone_size: -; d_call: TRBD1; cdr3_aa: CAISEMDRAQGETQYF; cdr3_nt: TGTGCCATCAGTGAGATGGACAGGGCCCAGGGAGAGACCCAGTACTTC
j_call: TRBJ2-2; v_call: TRBV25-1; cdr3_length: 14; clone_size: -; d_call: -; cdr3_aa: CASSPRAVTGELFF; cdr3_nt: TGTGCCAGCAGTCCACGAGCCGTCACCGGGGAGCTGTTTTTT
j_call: TRBJ1-6; v_call: TRBV14; cdr3_length: 13; clone_size: -; d_call: -; cdr3_aa: CASSQEPPSPLHF; cdr3_nt: TGTGCCAGCAGCCAAGAGCCGCCCTCACCCCTCCACTTT
j_call: TRBJ2-3; v_call: TRBV15; cdr3_length: 14; clone_size: -; d_call: -; cdr3_aa: CATSRDDGHNTQYF; cdr3_nt: TGTGCCACCAGCAGAGATGATGGGCACAATACGCAGTATTTT
j_call: TRBJ2-5; v_call: TRBV28; cdr3_length: 14; clone_size: -; d_call: -; cdr3_aa: CASSIPGKQETQYF; cdr3_nt: TGTGCCAGCAGTATACCAGGGAAGCAAGAGACCCAGTACTTC
j_call: TRBJ2-7; v_call: TRBV28; cdr3_length: 15; clone_size: large; d_call: TRBD1; cdr3_aa: CASSLTGQGSYEQYF; cdr3_nt: TGTGCCAGCAGTTTAACGGGACAGGGCTCCTACGAGCAGTACTTC
j_call: TRBJ2-3; v_call: TRBV7-3; cdr3_length: 15; clone_size: -; d_call: -; cdr3_aa: CASSLTLPFTDTQYF; cdr3_nt: TGTGCCAGCAGCTTAACGTTACCATTCACAGATACGCAGTATTTT
j_call: TRBJ1-2; v_call: TRBV28; cdr3_length: 13; clone_size: -; d_call: -; cdr3_aa: CATLAGANYGYTF; cdr3_nt: TGTGCCACTCTAGCAGGGGCTAACTATGGCTACACCTTC
j_call: TRBJ1-2; v_call: TRBV20-1; cdr3_length: 10; clone_size: -; d_call: -; cdr3_aa: CSVEDYGYTF; cdr3_nt: TGCAGTGTCGAGGACTATGGCTACACCTTC
j_call: TRBJ1-1; v_call: TRBV15; cdr3_length: 17; clone_size: -; d_call: -; cdr3_aa: CATSRVTGMRRPTEAFF; cdr3_nt: TGTGCCACCAGCAGAGTTACAGGGATGCGCAGGCCCACTGAAGCTTTCTTT
j_call: TRBJ1-1; v_call: TRBV30; cdr3_length: 13; clone_size: once; d_call: -; cdr3_aa: CASLGQPNTEAFF; cdr3_nt: TGTGCCAGCTTGGGACAACCGAACACTGAAGCTTTCTTT
j_call: TRBJ2-3; v_call: TRBV6-4; cdr3_length: 14; clone_size: -; d_call: TRBD2; cdr3_aa: CASSRLAGTDTQYF; cdr3_nt: TGTGCCAGCAGTCGACTAGCGGGCACAGATACGCAGTATTTT
j_call: TRBJ1-2; v_call: TRBV30; cdr3_length: 10; clone_size: -; d_call: -; cdr3_aa: CAWRKGGYTF; cdr3_nt: TGTGCCTGGAGGAAGGGCGGCTACACCTTC
j_call: TRBJ2-7; v_call: TRBV9; cdr3_length: 14; clone_size: -; d_call: TRBD1; cdr3_aa: CASSATGTEYEQYF; cdr3_nt: TGTGCCAGCAGCGCCACCGGGACAGAGTACGAGCAGTACTTC
j_call: TRBJ1-2; v_call: TRBV29-1; cdr3_length: 14; clone_size: -; d_call: TRBD1; cdr3_aa: CSVTPGTGVYGYTF; cdr3_nt: TGCAGCGTCACCCCCGGGACAGGGGTCTATGGCTACACCTTC